This passage covers 28 T cell receptor beta chains from one sample sequenced in a study of T cell responses to AZD1222 COVID-19 vaccine. Assay: immunoSEQ multiplex PCR; the TCRdb copy retains only in-frame clones and omits some. The sample records tens of thousands of clones, 78% being singletons. The input for sequencing was peripheral blood, taken on day 0 of AZD1222 vaccination. These receptors all stem from an adult in good health.

The chain recombines TRBV24-1 with TRBJ1-1, with unresolved D. This CDR3 contains 14 residues. Germline CDR1 KGHDR, CDR2 SFDVKD. Trimming cost V 4 bases and J 1 base, with 9 bases left between them. This CDR3 reads CATSDPGRNTEAFF. The CDR3 DNA sequence: TGTGCCACCAGTGACCCGGGAAGGAACACTGAAGCTTTCTTT.

The chain is built from TRBV4-1 and TRBJ2-7; the D gene is possibly TRBD2 (5 bases). CDR1 and CDR2 from the germline V gene are MGHRA and YSYEKL. The length of the CDR3 is 15 residues. V was pared by 4 bases and J by 2 bases, with 15 bases between. CDR3 residues: CASSLLGGLTYEQYF. DNA of the CDR3: TGCGCCAGCAGCCTCCTCGGAGGCCTAACCTACGAGCAGTACTTC.

V gene TRBV4-3 combines with J gene TRBJ2-7; D is uncertain. V was pared by 0 bases and J by 6 bases, with 9 bases between. Germline V gives CDR1 LGHNA, CDR2 YSLEER. The CDR3 extends over 13 amino acids. The CDR3 protein is CASSQDRAVEQYF. Written as DNA, the CDR3 is TGCGCCAGCAGCCAAGATAGGGCGGTCGAGCAGTACTTC.

The chain employs TRBV19 and TRBJ1-5; D gene uncertain. V shed 5 bases and J shed 7 bases, with 12 bases lying between them. CDR1 LNHDA and CDR2 SQIVND come from the germline V gene (reference sequence). This CDR3 is built from 13 residues. This chain's CDR3 is CASSRRVGQPQHF. The CDR3 nucleotides read TGTGCCAGTAGTCGGAGGGTTGGGCAGCCCCAGCATTTT.

This rearrangement joins TRBV11-2 to TRBJ2-2, with D possibly being TRBD2 (5 bases). Deletions cut 1 base from V and 0 bases from J, with 12 bases between. The germline gives CDR1 SGHAT, CDR2 FQNNGV. CDR3 length: 17 amino acids. The DNA for the CDR3 is TGTGCCAGCAGCTTAGCAGGTCGGACTGCGAACACCGGGGAGCTGTTTTTT. This translates into CASSLAGRTANTGELFF.

J is TRBJ1-1 and V is TRBV20-1; D perhaps matches TRBD1 (5 bases). V was pared by 3 bases and J by 7 bases, with 9 bases between. The CDR3 length is 11 residues. Germline assignment: CDR1 DFQATT and CDR2 SNEGSKA (reference sequence). The CDR3 nucleotides read TGCAGTGCTAGGCGGGGGGTTGAAGCTTTCTTT. Translating it yields CSARRGVEAFF.

This sequence joins TRBV7-8 and TRBJ2-1, with TRBD1 matching over 7 bases. The CDR3 loop spans 15 amino acids. After removal of 5 bases from V and 3 bases from J, the junction contained 7 bases not matched to a gene. Germline CDR1 and CDR2: SGHVS and FQNEAQ. Written as DNA, the CDR3 is TGTGCCAGCAGCCCGACAGGGTTCTTCTACAATGAGCAGTTCTTC. This gives the protein CASSPTGFFYNEQFF.

The rearrangement links TRBV4-1 to TRBJ2-2, with 10 bases matching TRBD2. The CDR3 is made up of 17 amino acids. The germline V gene has CDR1 MGHRA and CDR2 YSYEKL. V was clipped by 1 base and J by 6 bases; unmatched bases: 8. CDR3 DNA: TGCGCCAGCAGCCAAGGGAGCGGGAGGGCCCTCTCCGGGGAGCTGTTTTTT. Translated, it gives CASSQGSGRALSGELFF.

This clone was seen ten or more times. The chain joins TRBV6-5 to TRBJ1-1; possibly TRBD1 for D (6 bases). V was cut by 2 bases and J by 11 bases, with 12 bases left in between. The CDR3 extends over 12 amino acids. Per germline, CDR1 MNHEY and CDR2 SVGAGI. The CDR3 DNA follows: TGTGCCAGCAGTTACGTTGAGGGGGAGGCTTTCTTT. Its translation: CASSYVEGEAFF.

A few counts support this clone. The V gene is TRBV5-6, the J gene TRBJ2-2; D is undetermined. The CDR3 consists of 15 residues. Germline V gives CDR1 SGHDT, CDR2 YYEEEE. V was clipped by 4 bases and J by 3 bases, with 13 bases between them. CDR3 amino acids: CASSGYTRDTGELFF. For the CDR3, the DNA is TGTGCCAGCAGCGGGTACACCCGTGACACCGGGGAGCTGTTTTTT. Full variable domain (rest looked up from reference TRBV5-6 and TRBJ2-2): DAGVTQSPTHLIKTRGQQVTLRCSPKSGHDTVSWYQQALGQGPQFIFQYYEEEERQRGNFPDRFSGHQFPNYSSELNVNALLLGDSALYLCASSGYTRDTGELFFGEGSRLTVL.

The genes are TRBV29-1 and TRBJ2-1; a weak D match, TRBD1 (5 bases). Germline CDR1 SQVTM, CDR2 ANQGSEA. Trimming removed 1 base from V and 4 bases from J, with 8 bases in between. The CDR3 consists of 13 residues. CDR3 protein: CSVEVTAYNEQFF. In DNA, the CDR3 is TGCAGCGTTGAAGTGACAGCGTACAATGAGCAGTTCTTC.

The V and J genes are TRBV15 and TRBJ2-2; D not resolved. Germline V gives CDR1 LNHNV, CDR2 YYDKDF (reference sequence). Trimming removed 0 bases from V and 5 bases from J, with 16 bases in between. This CDR3 spans 17 amino acids. The chain's CDR3 is CATSRDLQTSRTGELFF. Written as DNA, the CDR3 is TGTGCCACCAGCAGAGATCTACAGACCAGCAGGACCGGGGAGCTGTTTTTT.

This chain uses TRBV30 with TRBJ2-1; D may be TRBD1 (5 bases). This CDR3 contains 19 residues. Germline values: CDR1 GTSNPN, CDR2 SVGIG (reference sequence). Trimming cost V 0 bases and J 4 bases, with 25 bases left between them. CDR3 nucleotides: TGTGCCTGGAGTGTACCCCCTTGGGCAGGGAACGAACTGTACAATGAGCAGTTCTTC. As protein: CAWSVPPWAGNELYNEQFF.

This clone showed up just once. This sequence joins TRBV4-3 and TRBJ1-1; 8 nucleotides agree with TRBD1. CDR3 size: 16 residues. Trimming removed 1 base from V and 6 bases from J; junction bases left unmatched: 10. Germline V lookup: CDR1 LGHNA, CDR2 YSLEER. CDR3: CASSQVTGQGAAEAFF. CDR3 nucleotides: TGCGCCAGCAGCCAAGTCACAGGACAGGGAGCCGCTGAAGCTTTCTTT.

V usage is TRBV10-3 and J usage is TRBJ2-1, with D unclear. The ends were cut back, 5 bases at V and 1 base at J, with 18 bases in the middle. CDR1 is ENHRY and CDR2 is SYGVKD in the germline V gene. CDR3 length equals 17 residues. The CDR3 coding sequence is TGTGCCATCAGTCCCTCCAGTGGCGGACCTTCCTACAATGAGCAGTTCTTC. Amino acid sequence: CAISPSSGGPSYNEQFF.

The chain uses TRBV5-1 and TRBJ1-1, with TRBD1 identical over 12 bases. Germline V CDR1 and CDR2: SGHRS, YFSETQ. Trimming removed 4 bases from V and 2 bases from J; junction bases left unmatched: 6. The CDR3 is 16 amino acids. CDR3 loop: CASSMGQGALNTEAFF. CDR3 nucleotides: TGCGCCAGCAGCATGGGACAGGGGGCTTTAAACACTGAAGCTTTCTTT.

The rearrangement links TRBV12-5 to TRBJ2-1, with 7 bases matching TRBD2. The germline V gene has CDR1 LGHNT and CDR2 FRNRAP. The V segment lost 0 bases and the J segment 4 bases; nucleotides outside the gene matches: 9. The CDR3 consists of 17 residues. The CDR3 loop is CASGLVNPGLPYNEQFF. CDR3 DNA: TGTGCTAGTGGTTTGGTCAACCCGGGACTACCTTACAATGAGCAGTTCTTC.

The gene calls are TRBV19 and TRBJ2-5; 11 bases are shared with TRBD2. The CDR3 has 13 residues. Germline V gene lookup returns CDR1 LNHDA and CDR2 SQIVND (reference sequence). Losses at the gene ends were 10 bases for V and 3 bases for J; bases not matched to a gene: 4. The CDR3 nucleotides are TGTGCCACCCAGACTAGCGGGAAAGAGACCCAGTACTTC. Its protein product is CATQTSGKETQYF.

In its sample, this clone was seen a few times. A read error may produce the germline difference seen at one junction end. CDR3 sequence reads: CASSLAGVDYEQYF. DNA for the CDR3: TGTGCCAGCAGCCTAGCGGGAGTAGATTACGAGCAGTACTTC. This sequence joins TRBV7-9 and TRBJ2-7; 10 positions agree with TRBD2. Germline CDR1 is SEHNR and CDR2 is FQNEAQ (reference sequence). The CDR3 sequence is 14 residues long.

Only one count was recorded for this clone. The chain uses TRBV6-1 and TRBJ1-2; TRBD1 matches at 7 bases. V shed 2 bases and J 0 bases; nucleotides not matched to a gene: 9. The CDR3 covers 17 residues. The V gene's germline CDR1 is MNHNS and CDR2 SASEGT. The chain's CDR3 is CASSELTGRLANYGYTF. Written as DNA, the CDR3 is TGTGCCAGCAGTGAATTGACAGGGCGACTTGCTAACTATGGCTACACCTTC.

The sample holds a few counts of this clone. This chain connects TRBV10-3 to TRBJ2-3; D tentatively fits TRBD1 or TRBD2 (5 bases each). V was pared by 6 bases and J by 8 bases, with 15 bases between. Germline values: CDR1 ENHRY, CDR2 SYGVKD. There are 13 residues in the CDR3. The CDR3 DNA follows: TGTGCCATCAGAACCCCCCCGGGACCTACGCAGTATTTT. This sequence encodes CAIRTPPGPTQYF.

A few counts support this clone. This chain joins TRBV29-1 and TRBJ2-7; D remains ambiguous. The CDR3 is made up of 11 amino acids. The V end was cut by 5 bases, the J end by 1 base, with 6 bases between. Germline V gene sequence: CDR1 SQVTM, CDR2 ANQGSEA. As DNA, the CDR3 is TGCAGCGTTAAGGGATCCTACGAGCAGTACTTC. Translating it yields CSVKGSYEQYF.

The V gene is TRBV6-4, the J gene TRBJ2-1; D uncertain. Germline loops: CDR1 MRHNA, CDR2 SNTAGT. The CDR3 is made up of 15 amino acids. V lost 2 bases to trimming and J lost 6 bases, with 14 bases between them. The CDR3 is CASSDTLGTINEQFF. CDR3 coding DNA: TGTGCCAGCAGTGACACGTTAGGAACCATCAATGAGCAGTTCTTC.

About this clone: A read error may produce the germline difference seen at one junction end. The rearrangement uses TRBV5-4 and TRBJ2-3, with D possibly matching TRBD2 (5 bases). The CDR3 consists of 13 residues. Germline-derived CDR1 and CDR2 are SGHNT and YYREEE (reference sequence). CDR3 in amino acids: CASSLEAADTQYF. The CDR3 DNA reads TGTGCCAGCAGTTTGGAGGCGGCGGATACGCAGTATTTT.

Only one count was recorded for this clone. This chain connects TRBV28 to TRBJ1-5, with TRBD1 matching over 12 bases. With 6 bases clipped from V and 6 bases from J, the junction kept 6 bases outside the gene matches. The length of the CDR3 is 15 residues. The V gene's germline CDR1 is MDHEN and CDR2 SYDVKM. The CDR3 loop reads CASSSGQGASQPQHF. CDR3 coding DNA: TGTGCCAGCAGCTCGGGACAGGGGGCGAGTCAGCCCCAGCATTTT.

The CDR3 loop reads CASSEHRGMYNEQFF. The CDR3 nucleotides are TGTGCCAGCAGTGAACACAGGGGGATGTACAATGAGCAGTTCTTC. V and J are TRBV2 and TRBJ2-1; 8 nucleotides match TRBD1. With 2 bases clipped from V and 4 bases from J, the junction kept 4 bases outside the gene matches. Germline V gives CDR1 SNHLY, CDR2 FYNNEI. This CDR3 comprises 15 residues.

This clone was detected a few times. The V gene is TRBV5-1, the J gene TRBJ2-7, with 9 nucleotides matching TRBD2. Germline loops: CDR1 SGHRS, CDR2 YFSETQ. CDR3 size: 16 residues. The V and J ends lost 4 bases and 2 bases, in that order; junction bases with no gene match: 10. The DNA for the CDR3 is TGCGCCAGCAGCCTGACCTATAGCGGGAGCGCCTACGAGCAGTACTTC. The encoded protein is CASSLTYSGSAYEQYF.

The chain recombines TRBV6-2 or TRBV6-3 with TRBJ2-1; 9 nucleotides align to TRBD1. V lost 5 bases and J lost 9; bases outside the gene matches: 5. This CDR3 is built from 13 residues. Germline lookup yields CDR1 MNHEY and CDR2 SVGEGT. The CDR3 bases are TGTGCCAGCAGTCCCACAGGGGGCTTTGAGCAGTTCTTC. Amino acids: CASSPTGGFEQFF.